This TCR beta chain was sequenced in a study of lymphopenia after photon versus proton radiotherapy. The CDR3 has 13 amino acids. The ends were cut back, 6 bases at V and 2 bases at J, with 9 bases in the middle. Per germline, CDR1 MNHEY and CDR2 SVGAGI. Of note for this clone: Its antigen is not known.

Regarding the study as a whole: Survival link was tested only in deceased patients; proton benefit remains a possibility. Proton therapy kept repertoires fairly stable, unlike photons, which gained effector/memory cells. Oligoclonal CD8+ Temra expansion after nadir drove photon patients' diversity drop.

Using immunoSEQ multiplex PCR, the repertoire was profiled, and TCRdb retains in-frame clones only, with some absent. Among around 16,000 clones listed, about 88% were seen once. V usage is TRBV6-5 and J usage is TRBJ2-3, with a tentative D call TRBD1 (5 bases). The sequence came from a woman aged 55-75 years with cholangiocarcinoma. Some clones in this sample may be carry-over from other donors' samples. The material was peripheral blood, obtained from a patient treated with proton-based radiotherapy. The CDR3 sequence: CASRQDTTDTQYF. In nucleotides, the CDR3 is TGTGCCAGCAGACAGGACACCACAGATACGCAGTATTTT.